One and the same sample provided the 5 T cell receptor beta chains below, sequenced in a study of blood T cell repertoires in COVID-19. The protocol was immunoSEQ multiplex PCR, while the TCRdb copy is restricted to in-frame clones and leaves out a portion. The table has 75,000 to 100,000 clones, less than 90% seen once. Sequenced: peripheral blood. The receptors were sampled from a human donor in a cohort sampled during active COVID-19.

The rearrangement joins TRBV19 to TRBJ1-5; 8 nucleotides match TRBD1. The V gene's germline CDR1 is LNHDA and CDR2 SQIVND (reference sequence). Trimming cost V 4 bases and J 7 bases; bases outside gene matches: 9. This CDR3 comprises 15 residues. CDR3 DNA: TGTGCCAGTAGTACCATGGACAGGGCACGGCAGCCCCAGCATTTT. This sequence encodes CASSTMDRARQPQHF.

The chain combines TRBV28 with TRBJ2-3, with TRBD1 identical over 8 bases. Germline V gene data show CDR1 as MDHEN and CDR2 as SYDVKM. Germline trimming cut 6 bases from V and 4 bases from J; bases unmatched to any gene: 0. This CDR3 is built from 12 residues. The DNA of the CDR3 is TGTGCCAGCAGACAGGGGGCAGATACGCAGTATTTT. This translates into CASRQGADTQYF.

J is TRBJ2-7 and V is TRBV20-1, with D perhaps matching TRBD2 (5 bases). Germline CDR1 is DFQATT and CDR2 is SNEGSKA (reference sequence). Trimming cost V 2 bases and J 4 bases, with 6 bases left between them. This CDR3 is 11 amino acids long. CDR3 loop: CSARPGYEQYF. Here the CDR3 DNA reads TGCAGTGCTAGACCGGGGTACGAGCAGTACTTC.

This chain connects TRBV15 to TRBJ1-1; no reliable D call. The CDR3 contains 15 residues. V was pared by 0 bases and J by 7 bases, with 15 bases between. Germline-derived CDR1 and CDR2 are LNHNV and YYDKDF (reference sequence). The CDR3 nucleotides are TGTGCCACCAGCAGAGATTTCGCACAGATCAATGAAGCTTTCTTT. Protein: CATSRDFAQINEAFF.

The rearrangement joins TRBV5-4 to TRBJ2-7; TRBD1 matches 7 bases. The germline V gene has CDR1 SGHNT and CDR2 YYREEE (reference sequence). The CDR3 covers 15 residues. Trimming took 0 bases from V and 0 from J; bases not matched to a gene: 3. CDR3 loop: CASSLGQGDSYEQYF. The DNA of the CDR3 is TGTGCCAGCAGCTTGGGCCAGGGGGACTCCTACGAGCAGTACTTC.